This T cell receptor (beta chain) was retrieved from a study of T cell clones after liver transplantation (dated 2019 in TCRdb). Study-level background: The samples were obtained from ITN030ST, a randomized trial that attempted immunosuppression withdrawal within 2 years after liver transplantation. Donor-reactive T cell clones were identified using TCRbeta sequencing after a pre-transplant mixed lymphocyte reaction and were then followed in post-transplant blood. As an antigen-independent comparator for donor-reactive sequences, third party-reactive TCRbeta sequences were also identified from pre-transplant MLRs. Three of the eight recipients were HCV-positive; the others were transplanted for non-autoimmune, non-viral indications. Subjects received no induction therapy and standard immunosuppression until randomization at 12-24 months post-transplant. Tolerance was defined as complete withdrawal of immunosuppression for at least one year without a rise in liver enzymes beyond twice the upper limit of normal. Blood samples were collected pre-transplant, then pre-randomization ahead of withdrawal, and finally post-randomization once withdrawal had either been completed or failed. Of the 8 liver transplant recipients making up the studied cohort, 3 were classified as tolerant and 5 as non-tolerant. The study at large found these results: In two subjects, low numbers of available donor cells limited the measurable donor-reactive repertoire. Since no allograft tissue specimens were available, donor-reactive T cells may have migrated into the graft instead of being deleted. The conclusions were considered preliminary, being limited by small, heterogeneous patient numbers and non-standardized post-transplant time points. A greater decline was seen for donor-reactive sequences than for third party-reactive sequences, suggesting partial antigen-specific deletion unrelated to withdrawal success. Circulating donor-reactive CD4 TCRbeta sequences fell significantly post-transplant in 5 of 8 subjects, irrespective of tolerance or HCV status. When repertoire turnover was accounted for, significantly reduced detection of donor-reactive sequences was found in 7 of 8 subjects for CD4 and in 8 of 8 subjects for CD8.

Using immunoSEQ, frozen genomic DNA was subjected to high-throughput TCRbeta CDR3 sequencing, a process that included PCR amplification, mapping, bias correction and internal controls. Per the authors' processing: Productive rearrangements were kept, and unique TCRbeta sequences were defined by CDR3 nucleotide sequence plus V and J gene. Donor-reactive sequences required at least 5-fold expansion in CFSE-low cells versus unstimulated pre-transplant cells and at least 0.01% frequency. Per-subject minimum frequency thresholds, based on the lowest-template unstimulated sample, ensured at least 90% detection power. Repertoire turnover was measured by Jensen-Shannon divergence between the top 1000 TCRbeta sequences post- and pre-transplant. Changes in detection of donor-reactive sequences were assessed with two-sided Fisher's exact tests. TCRdb holds this immuneACCESS table with in-frame rearrangements only. Some clones are missing; in checked studies, unresolved V genes explain under half, and the rest has no known cause. The V and J calls and clone size were taken over from that table, and D and trimming were inferred from the DNA. The sample table lists about 51,000 clones, about 90% of them with a count of one. The top ten clonotypes cover around an eighth of the sample.

Notes on this clone: The clone's antigen remains unknown. No clone much larger than this one lies a single base away; base qualities are absent.

The V and J ends are trimmed by 6 bases and 4 bases, leaving 13 bases between them. Including cysteine and phenylalanine, the CDR3 has 14 amino acids. The DNA shown is the 42-base CDR3, in frame from base 1. According to the germline V gene (reference sequence), CDR1 reads MNHEY and CDR2 reads SMNVEV. Unstimulated PBMCs, after thawing, were stained for CD3, CD4 and CD8 and then FACS-sorted into CD3+CD4+ and CD3+CD8+ populations. All 8 studied subjects were randomized to withdrawal of immunosuppression. Genomic DNA was isolated with the Qiagen DNeasy Blood and Tissue Kit. Sequenced here: CD8+ T cells from blood, sampled 12 months after liver transplant. This sequence was found in a human patient who received a liver transplant. After a transplant, not all T cells may be the patient's own; some may come from the graft donor. Rearrangement joined TRBV27 to TRBJ1-5; the D gene identity is not certain. The DNA sequence is as follows: TGTGCCAGCAGCTCCGGAACACTTAATCAGCCCCAGCATTTT. This codes for CASSSGTLNQPQHF.